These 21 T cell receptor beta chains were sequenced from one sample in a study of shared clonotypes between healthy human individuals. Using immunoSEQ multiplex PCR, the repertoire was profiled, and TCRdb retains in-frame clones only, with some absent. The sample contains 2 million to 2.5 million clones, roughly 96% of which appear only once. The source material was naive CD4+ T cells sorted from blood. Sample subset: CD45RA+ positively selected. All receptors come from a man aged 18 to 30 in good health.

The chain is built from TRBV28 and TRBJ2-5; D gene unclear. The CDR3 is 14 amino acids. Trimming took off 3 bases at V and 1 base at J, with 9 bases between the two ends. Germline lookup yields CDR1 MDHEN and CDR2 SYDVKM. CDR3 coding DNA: TGTGCCAGCAGTTTTGACTGGCCCCAAGAGACCCAGTACTTC. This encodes CASSFDWPQETQYF.

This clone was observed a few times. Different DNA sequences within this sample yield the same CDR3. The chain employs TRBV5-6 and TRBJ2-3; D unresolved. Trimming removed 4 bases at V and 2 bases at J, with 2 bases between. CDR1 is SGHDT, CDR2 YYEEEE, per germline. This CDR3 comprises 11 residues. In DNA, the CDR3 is TGTGCCAGCAGCCTCACAGATACGCAGTATTTT. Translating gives CASSLTDTQYF.

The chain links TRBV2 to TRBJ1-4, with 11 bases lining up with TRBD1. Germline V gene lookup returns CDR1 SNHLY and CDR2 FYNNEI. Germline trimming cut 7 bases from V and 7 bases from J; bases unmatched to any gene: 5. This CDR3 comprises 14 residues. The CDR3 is CASKSDRGREKLFF. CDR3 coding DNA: TGTGCCAGCAAATCGGACAGGGGGCGTGAAAAACTGTTTTTT.

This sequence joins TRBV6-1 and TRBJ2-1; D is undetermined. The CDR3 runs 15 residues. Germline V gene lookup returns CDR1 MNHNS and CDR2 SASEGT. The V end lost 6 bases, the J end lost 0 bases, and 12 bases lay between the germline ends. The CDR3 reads CASRLDLPSYNEQFF. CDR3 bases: TGTGCCAGCAGGCTGGACCTCCCCTCCTACAATGAGCAGTTCTTC.

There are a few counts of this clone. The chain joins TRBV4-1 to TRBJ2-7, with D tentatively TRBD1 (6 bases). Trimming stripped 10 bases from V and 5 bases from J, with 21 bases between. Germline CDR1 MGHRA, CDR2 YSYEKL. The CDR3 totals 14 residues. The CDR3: CATAPQGMGHEQYF. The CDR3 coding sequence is TGCGCCACCGCGCCTCAGGGGATGGGCCACGAGCAGTACTTC.

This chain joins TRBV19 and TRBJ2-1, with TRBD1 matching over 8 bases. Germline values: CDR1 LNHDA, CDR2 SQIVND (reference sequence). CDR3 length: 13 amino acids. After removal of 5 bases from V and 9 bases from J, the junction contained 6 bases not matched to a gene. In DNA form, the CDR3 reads TGTGCCAGTAGTCCTCCAGGGGGCGGTGAGCAGTTCTTC. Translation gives CASSPPGGGEQFF.

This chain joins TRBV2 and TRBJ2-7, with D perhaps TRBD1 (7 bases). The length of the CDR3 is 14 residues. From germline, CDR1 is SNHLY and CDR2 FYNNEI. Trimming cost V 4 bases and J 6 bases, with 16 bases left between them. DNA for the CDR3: TGTGCCAGCAGTGGCCGGGAGAAGGGGGCCGAGCAGTACTTC. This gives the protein CASSGREKGAEQYF. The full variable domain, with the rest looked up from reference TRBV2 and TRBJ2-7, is EPEVTQTPSHQVTQMGQEVILRCVPISNHLYFYWYRQILGQKVEFLVSFYNNEISEKSEIFDDQFSVERPDGSNFTLKIRSTKLEDSAMYFCASSGREKGAEQYFGPGTRLTVT.

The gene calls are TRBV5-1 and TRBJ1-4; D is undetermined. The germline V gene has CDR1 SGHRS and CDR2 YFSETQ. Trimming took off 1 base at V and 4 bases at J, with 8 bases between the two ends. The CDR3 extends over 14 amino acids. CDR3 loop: CASSLFPLNEKLFF. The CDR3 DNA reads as TGCGCCAGCAGCTTGTTCCCACTTAATGAAAAACTGTTTTTT.

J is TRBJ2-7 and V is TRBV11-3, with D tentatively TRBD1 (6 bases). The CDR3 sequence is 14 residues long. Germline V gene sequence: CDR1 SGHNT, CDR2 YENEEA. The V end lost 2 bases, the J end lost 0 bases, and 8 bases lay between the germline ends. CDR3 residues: CASSLRQVSYEQYF. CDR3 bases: TGTGCCAGCAGCTTAAGACAGGTCTCCTACGAGCAGTACTTC.

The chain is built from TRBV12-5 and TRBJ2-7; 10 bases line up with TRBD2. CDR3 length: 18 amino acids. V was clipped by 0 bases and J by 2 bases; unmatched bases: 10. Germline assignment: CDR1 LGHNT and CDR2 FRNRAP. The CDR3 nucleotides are TGTGCTAGTGGTTTGGTATACAGTCCTAGCGGGAGCCCCTACGAGCAGTACTTC. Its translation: CASGLVYSPSGSPYEQYF.

The CDR3 DNA follows: TGTGCCAGCAGCTTTGACGGAGAAAAACTGTTTTTT. Residues: CASSFDGEKLFF. This chain connects TRBV5-4 to TRBJ1-4; D unresolved. Trimming took 2 bases from V and 8 from J, leaving 7 bases between them. The CDR3 is 12 residues long. Per the germline V gene, CDR1 is SGHNT and CDR2 is YYREEE (reference sequence).

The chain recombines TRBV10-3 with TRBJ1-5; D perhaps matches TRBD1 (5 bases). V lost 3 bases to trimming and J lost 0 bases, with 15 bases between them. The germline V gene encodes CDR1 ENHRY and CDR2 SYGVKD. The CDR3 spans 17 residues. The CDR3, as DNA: TGTGCCATCAGTGAAAGAGGCCAGGGTGTTAGCAATCAGCCCCAGCATTTT. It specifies CAISERGQGVSNQPQHF.

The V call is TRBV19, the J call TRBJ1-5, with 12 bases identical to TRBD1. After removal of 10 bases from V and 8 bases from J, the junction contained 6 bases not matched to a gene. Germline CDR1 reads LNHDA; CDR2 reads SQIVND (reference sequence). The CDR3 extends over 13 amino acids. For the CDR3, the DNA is TGTGCCACCCTGGGACAGGGGGCGAAGCCCCAGCATTTT. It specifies CATLGQGAKPQHF.

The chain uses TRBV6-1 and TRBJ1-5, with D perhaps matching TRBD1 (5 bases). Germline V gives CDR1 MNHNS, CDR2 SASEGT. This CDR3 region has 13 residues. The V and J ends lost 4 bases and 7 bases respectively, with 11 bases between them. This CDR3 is CASSGQNGQPQHF. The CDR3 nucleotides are TGTGCCAGCAGTGGACAGAATGGCCAGCCCCAGCATTTT.

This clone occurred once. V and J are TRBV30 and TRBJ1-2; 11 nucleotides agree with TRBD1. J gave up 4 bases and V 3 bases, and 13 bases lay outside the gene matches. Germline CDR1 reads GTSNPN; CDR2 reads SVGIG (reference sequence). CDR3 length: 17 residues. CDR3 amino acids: CAWRAPPGQGAPYGYTF. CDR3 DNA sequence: TGTGCCTGGAGGGCGCCGCCTGGACAGGGGGCCCCCTATGGCTACACCTTC.

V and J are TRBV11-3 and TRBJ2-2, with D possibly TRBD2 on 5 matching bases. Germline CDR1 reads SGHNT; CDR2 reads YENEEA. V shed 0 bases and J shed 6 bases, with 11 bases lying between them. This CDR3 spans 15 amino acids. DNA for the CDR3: TGTGCCAGCAGCTTAGATCGGGCCGGGGCCGGGGAGCTGTTTTTT. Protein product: CASSLDRAGAGELFF.

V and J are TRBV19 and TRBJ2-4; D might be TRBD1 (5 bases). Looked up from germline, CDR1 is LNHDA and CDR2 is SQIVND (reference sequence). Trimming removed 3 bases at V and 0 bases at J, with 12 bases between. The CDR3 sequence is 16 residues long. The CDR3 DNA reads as TGTGCCAGTAGTATCAGGGCAGATCTAGCCAAAAACATTCAGTACTTC. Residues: CASSIRADLAKNIQYF.

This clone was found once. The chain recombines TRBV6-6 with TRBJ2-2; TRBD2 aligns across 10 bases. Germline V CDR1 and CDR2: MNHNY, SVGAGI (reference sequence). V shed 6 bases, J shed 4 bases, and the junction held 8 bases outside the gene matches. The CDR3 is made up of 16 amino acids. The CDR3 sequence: CASSRASGSGTGELFF. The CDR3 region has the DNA TGTGCCAGCAGCCGGGCTAGCGGGAGTGGCACCGGGGAGCTGTTTTTT.

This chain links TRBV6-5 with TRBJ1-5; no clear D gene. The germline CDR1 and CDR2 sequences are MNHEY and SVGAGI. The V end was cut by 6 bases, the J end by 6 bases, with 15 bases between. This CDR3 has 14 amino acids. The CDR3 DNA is TGTGCCAGCAGGAGGAGTGGGGTGGGTCAGCCCCAGCATTTT. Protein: CASRRSGVGQPQHF.

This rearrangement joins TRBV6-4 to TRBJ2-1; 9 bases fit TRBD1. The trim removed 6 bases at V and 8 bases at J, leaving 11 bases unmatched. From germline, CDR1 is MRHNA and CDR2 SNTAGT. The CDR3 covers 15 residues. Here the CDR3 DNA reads TGTGCCAGCAGCGATGGACAGGGGTATGCCGATGAGCAGTTCTTC. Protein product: CASSDGQGYADEQFF.

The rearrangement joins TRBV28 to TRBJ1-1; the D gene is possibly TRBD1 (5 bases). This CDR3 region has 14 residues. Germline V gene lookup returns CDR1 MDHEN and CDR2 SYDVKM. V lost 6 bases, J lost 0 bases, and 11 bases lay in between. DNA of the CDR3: TGTGCCAGCAGCCACGACAGCATGAACACTGAAGCTTTCTTT. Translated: CASSHDSMNTEAFF.